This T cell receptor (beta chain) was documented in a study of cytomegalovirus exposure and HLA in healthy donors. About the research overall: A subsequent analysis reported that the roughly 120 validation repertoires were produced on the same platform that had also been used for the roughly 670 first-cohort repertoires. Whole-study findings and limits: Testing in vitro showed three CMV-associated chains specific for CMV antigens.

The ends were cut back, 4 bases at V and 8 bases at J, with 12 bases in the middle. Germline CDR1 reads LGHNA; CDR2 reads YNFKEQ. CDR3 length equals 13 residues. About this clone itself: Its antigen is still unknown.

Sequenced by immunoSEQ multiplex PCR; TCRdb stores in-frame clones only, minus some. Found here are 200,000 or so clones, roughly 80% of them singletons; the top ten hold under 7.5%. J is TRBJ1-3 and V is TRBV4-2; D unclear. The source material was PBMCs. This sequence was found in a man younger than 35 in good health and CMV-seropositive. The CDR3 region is CASSLGPRDTIYF. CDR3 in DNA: TGTGCCAGCAGCCTTGGGCCGAGGGACACCATATATTTT.